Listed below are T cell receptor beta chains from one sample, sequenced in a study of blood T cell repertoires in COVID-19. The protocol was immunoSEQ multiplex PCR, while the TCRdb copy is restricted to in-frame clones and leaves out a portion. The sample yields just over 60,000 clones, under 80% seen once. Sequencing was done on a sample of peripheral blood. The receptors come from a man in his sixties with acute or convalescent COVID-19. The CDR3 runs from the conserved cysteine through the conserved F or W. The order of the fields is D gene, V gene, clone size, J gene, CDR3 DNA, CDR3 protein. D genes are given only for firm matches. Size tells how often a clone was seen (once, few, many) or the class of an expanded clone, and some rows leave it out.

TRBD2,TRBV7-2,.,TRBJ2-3,TGTGCCAGCAGGCGGACTAGCGCCTCCACAGATACGCAGTATTTT,CASRRTSASTDTQYF
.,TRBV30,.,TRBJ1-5,TGTGCCTGGAGTGGAAATCTCCGGGGCAATCAGCCCCAGCATTTT,CAWSGNLRGNQPQHF
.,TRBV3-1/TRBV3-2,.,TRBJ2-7,TGTGCCAGCAGCCAAGTTTTCGGGTACCTCCCATCCTACGAGCAGTACTTC,CASSQVFGYLPSYEQYF
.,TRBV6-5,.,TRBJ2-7,TGTGCCAGCAGTTACTCTGAGGGGGCCTACGAGCAGTACTTC,CASSYSEGAYEQYF
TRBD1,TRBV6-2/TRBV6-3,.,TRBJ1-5,TGTGCCAGCAGCTTGAATACAGGGGGTGGTAGCAATCAGCCCCAGCATTTT,CASSLNTGGGSNQPQHF
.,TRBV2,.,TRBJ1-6,TGTGCCAGCAGTGAATGGCAGGCTAATTCACCCCTCCACTTT,CASSEWQANSPLHF
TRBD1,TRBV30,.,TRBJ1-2,TGTGCCTGGATGGGGACAGGGCGAGCTAACTATGGCTACACCTTC,CAWMGTGRANYGYTF
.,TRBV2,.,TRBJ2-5,TGTGCCAGCAGTGCGGTGGAAGAGACCCAGTACTTC,CASSAVEETQYF
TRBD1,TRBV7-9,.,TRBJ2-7,TGTGCCAGCAGCCCGGGACAGGCGGTCAACGAGCAGTACTTC,CASSPGQAVNEQYF
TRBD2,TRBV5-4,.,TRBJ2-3,TGTGCCAGCAGCTCGAGGACTAGCGGGAGCGCAGATACGCAGTATTTT,CASSSRTSGSADTQYF
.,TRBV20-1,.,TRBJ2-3,TGCAGTGTACAGACAGCAGATACGCAGTATTTT,CSVQTADTQYF
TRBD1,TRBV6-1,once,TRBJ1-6,TGTGCCAGCAGTGAGCCAGGGGGCTATAATTCACCCCTCCACTTT,CASSEPGGYNSPLHF
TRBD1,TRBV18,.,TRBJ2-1,TGTGCCAGCTCACCCAAGGGGACAGGGGGTTTCAATGAGCAGTTCTTC,CASSPKGTGGFNEQFF
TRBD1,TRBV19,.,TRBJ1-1,TGTGCCAGTAGTATCCAGGGGGCCACTGAAGCTTTCTTT,CASSIQGATEAFF
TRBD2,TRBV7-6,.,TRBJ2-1,TGTGCCAGCAGCCTCAGCGGGAGCTCCTACAATGAGCAGTTCTTC,CASSLSGSSYNEQFF
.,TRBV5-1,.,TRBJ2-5,TGCGCCAGCAGTCAAGGGGCGAACCCAGTCCAAGAGACCCAGTACTTC,CASSQGANPVQETQYF
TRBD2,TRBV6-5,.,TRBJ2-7,TGTGCCAGCAGTTACCGACTAGCGGGAGCGGGTGAGCAGTACTTC,CASSYRLAGAGEQYF
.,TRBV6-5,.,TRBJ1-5,TGTGCCAGCAGCGGAGGGTTCAATCAGCCCCAGCATTTT,CASSGGFNQPQHF
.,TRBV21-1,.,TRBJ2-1,TGTGCCAGCGGTGGACTAGCGGGCGATTGGCCCCATGAGCAGTTCTTC,CASGGLAGDWPHEQFF
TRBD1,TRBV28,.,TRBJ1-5,TGTGCCAGCAGTCCCGGGACAGGGATCAATCAGCCCCAGCATTTT,CASSPGTGINQPQHF
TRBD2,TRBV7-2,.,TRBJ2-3,TGTGCCAGCACTAGCGGGAGCACAGATACGCAGTATTTT,CASTSGSTDTQYF
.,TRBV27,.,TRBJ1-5,TGTGCCAGCAGTTTCGCACAGGGTCAGCCCCAGCATTTT,CASSFAQGQPQHF
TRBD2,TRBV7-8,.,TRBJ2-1,TGTGCCAGCAGCCAGGGACTAGCGGGAGTCAATGAGCAGTTCTTC,CASSQGLAGVNEQFF
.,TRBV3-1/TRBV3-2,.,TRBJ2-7,TGTGCCAGCAGCCAAGTTGGGGGGTCCTACGAGCAGTACTTC,CASSQVGGSYEQYF
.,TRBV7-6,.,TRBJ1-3,TGTGCCAGCAGCTCGCTACTGGCTGGAAACACCATATATTTT,CASSSLLAGNTIYF